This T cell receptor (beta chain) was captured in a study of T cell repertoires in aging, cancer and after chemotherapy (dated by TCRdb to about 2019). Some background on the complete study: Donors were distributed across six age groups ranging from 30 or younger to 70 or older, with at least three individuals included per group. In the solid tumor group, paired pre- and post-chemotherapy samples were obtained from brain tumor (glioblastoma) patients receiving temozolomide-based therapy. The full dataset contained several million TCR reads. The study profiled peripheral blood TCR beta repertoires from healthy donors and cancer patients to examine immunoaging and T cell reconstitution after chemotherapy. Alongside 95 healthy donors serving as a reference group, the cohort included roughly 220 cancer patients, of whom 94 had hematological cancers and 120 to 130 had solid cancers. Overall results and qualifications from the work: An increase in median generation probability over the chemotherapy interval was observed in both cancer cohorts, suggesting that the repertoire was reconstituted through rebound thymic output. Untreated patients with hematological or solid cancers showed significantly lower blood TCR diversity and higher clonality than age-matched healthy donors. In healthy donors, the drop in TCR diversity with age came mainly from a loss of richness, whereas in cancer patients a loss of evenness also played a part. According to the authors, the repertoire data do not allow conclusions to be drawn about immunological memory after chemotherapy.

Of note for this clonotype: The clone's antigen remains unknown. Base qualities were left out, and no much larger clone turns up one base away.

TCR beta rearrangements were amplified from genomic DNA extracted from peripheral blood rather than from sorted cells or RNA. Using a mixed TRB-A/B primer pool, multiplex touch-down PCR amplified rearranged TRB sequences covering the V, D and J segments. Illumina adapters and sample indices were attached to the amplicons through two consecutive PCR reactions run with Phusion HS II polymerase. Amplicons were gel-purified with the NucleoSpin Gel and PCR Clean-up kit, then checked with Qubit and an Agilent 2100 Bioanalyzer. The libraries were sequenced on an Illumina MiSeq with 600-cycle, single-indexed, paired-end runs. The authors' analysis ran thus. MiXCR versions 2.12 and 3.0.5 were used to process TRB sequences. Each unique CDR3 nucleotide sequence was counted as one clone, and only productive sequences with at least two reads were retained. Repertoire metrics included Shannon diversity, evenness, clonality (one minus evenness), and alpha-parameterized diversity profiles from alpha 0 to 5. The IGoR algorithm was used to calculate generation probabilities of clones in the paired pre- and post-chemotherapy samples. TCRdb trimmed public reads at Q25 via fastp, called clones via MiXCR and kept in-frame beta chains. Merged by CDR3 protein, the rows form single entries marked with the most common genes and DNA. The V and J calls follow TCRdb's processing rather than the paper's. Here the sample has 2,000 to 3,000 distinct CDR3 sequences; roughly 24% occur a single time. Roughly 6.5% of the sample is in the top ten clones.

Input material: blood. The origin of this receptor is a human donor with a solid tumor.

The DNA is as follows: TGTGCCAGCAGCCCCCCAACAGGGGGTTATAGGAACTATGGCTACACCTTC. This gives the protein CASSPPTGGYRNYGYTF. This receptor chain uses TRBV28 and TRBJ1-2, with 8 middle bases fitting TRBD1. Including cysteine and phenylalanine, the CDR3 has 17 amino acids. Left in the record is the CDR3 DNA by itself, 51 bases read in frame from the first base. Per the germline V gene, MDHEN is the CDR1 and SYDVKM is the CDR2. V is pruned by 6 bases and J by 2 bases, leaving 14 bases of the junction without a gene match.